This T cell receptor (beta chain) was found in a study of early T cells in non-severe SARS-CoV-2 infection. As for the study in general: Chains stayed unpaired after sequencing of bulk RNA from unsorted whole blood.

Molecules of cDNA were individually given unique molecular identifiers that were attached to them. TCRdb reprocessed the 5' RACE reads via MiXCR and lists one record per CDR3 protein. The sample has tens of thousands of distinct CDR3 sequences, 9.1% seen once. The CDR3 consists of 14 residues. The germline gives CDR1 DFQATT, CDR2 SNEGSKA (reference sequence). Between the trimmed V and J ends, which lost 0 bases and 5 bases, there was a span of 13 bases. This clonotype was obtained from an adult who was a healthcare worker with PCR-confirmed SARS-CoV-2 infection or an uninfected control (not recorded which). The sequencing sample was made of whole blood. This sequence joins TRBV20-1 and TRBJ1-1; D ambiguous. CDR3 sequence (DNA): TGCAGTGCTAGAGAGGGGTGGAGTTCTACTGAAGCTTTCTTT. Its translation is CSAREGWSSTEAFF.